These T cell receptor beta chains were read from a single sample in a study of blood T cell repertoires in COVID-19. Repertoires were generated with immunoSEQ multiplex PCR, while TCRdb's copy carries only in-frame clones and drops some. The sample yields about 200,000 clones, 86% seen once. The sequenced sample was peripheral blood. The receptors stem from a woman aged 65 to 85 with acute or convalescent COVID-19. The CDR3 runs from the conserved cysteine through the conserved F or W. Fields, in order: V gene, J gene, D gene, clone size, CDR3 DNA, CDR3 protein. D genes are given only for firm matches. Size is omitted from some rows. Given values are once, few, many or a class for expanded clones.

TRBV7-3	TRBJ2-2	TRBD2	NA	TGTGCCAGCAGCTTCACTAGCGGGGCGAACACCGGGGAGCTGTTTTTT	CASSFTSGANTGELFF
TRBV29-1	TRBJ2-1	NA	once	TGCAGCGTTCCCGAGTACGGTGAGCAGTTCTTC	CSVPEYGEQFF
TRBV28	TRBJ2-1	NA	NA	TGTGCCAGCAGTTTAGTAACAGCCACGATGAATGAGCAGTTCTTC	CASSLVTATMNEQFF
TRBV18	TRBJ1-1	NA	NA	TGTGCCAGCTCTAGTTATCGACATTCGATGAACACTGAAGCTTTCTTT	CASSSYRHSMNTEAFF
TRBV7-3	TRBJ2-5	NA	NA	TGTGCCAGCAGCTTATCAGGGGACGGAGAGACCCAGTACTTC	CASSLSGDGETQYF
TRBV3-1/TRBV3-2	TRBJ2-1	NA	NA	TGTGCCAGCAGCGCTCTCAGCTCCTACAATGAGCAGTTCTTC	CASSALSSYNEQFF
TRBV19	TRBJ2-1	NA	NA	TGTGCCAGTAGTATAGGGACACCCCCACAGGGTGAGCAGTTCTTC	CASSIGTPPQGEQFF
TRBV12-5	TRBJ1-1	NA	NA	TGTGCTAGTGGTACCGGCAGGGGTATTACTGAAGCTTTCTTT	CASGTGRGITEAFF
TRBV6-5	TRBJ1-1	NA	NA	TGTGCCAGCAGTTACGGGAGTTCGACTGAAGCTTTCTTT	CASSYGSSTEAFF
TRBV24-1	TRBJ1-6	TRBD1	NA	TGTGCCACCAGTGATGGACAGGGTAAAAATTCACCCCTCCACTTT	CATSDGQGKNSPLHF
TRBV15	TRBJ2-2	NA	NA	TGTGCCACCAGCCAAGGCGGATTCACCGGGGAGCTGTTTTTT	CATSQGGFTGELFF
TRBV24-1	TRBJ1-1	NA	NA	TGTGCCACCAGTGATTACTCCCACACTGAAGCTTTCTTT	CATSDYSHTEAFF
TRBV7-9	TRBJ2-2	TRBD2	NA	TGTGCCAGCAGCCGACTAGCGGGGTATGGCACCGGGGAGCTGTTTTTT	CASSRLAGYGTGELFF
TRBV27	TRBJ1-2	NA	NA	TGTGCCAGCAGTTACTCCCCATCCAAGCCCTATGGCTACACCTTC	CASSYSPSKPYGYTF
TRBV25-1	TRBJ2-7	NA	NA	TGTGCCAGCAGGCCCCCGGGACAGCGGGCAGGAGAGCAGTACTTC	CASRPPGQRAGEQYF
TRBV27	TRBJ2-7	TRBD2	NA	TGTGCCAGCGGGAGGCGGGAGGGGGTCTACGAGCAGTACTTC	CASGRREGVYEQYF
TRBV5-1	TRBJ1-1	NA	NA	TGCGCCAGCAGCTTAAGCGCTCTGAACACTGAAGCTTTCTTT	CASSLSALNTEAFF
TRBV10-2	TRBJ1-1	TRBD1	NA	TGCGCCAGCAGTGAGTCCGGACAGGGGGCTGAAGCTTTCTTT	CASSESGQGAEAFF
TRBV9	TRBJ1-2	NA	NA	TGTGCCAGCAGCGTAGCGGGACTTCTAGGCTACACCTTC	CASSVAGLLGYTF
TRBV6-2/TRBV6-3	TRBJ2-1	NA	NA	TGTGCCAGCAGTTATTATCTGACGGGCTCCTACAATGAGCAGTTCTTC	CASSYYLTGSYNEQFF
TRBV5-1	TRBJ2-1	TRBD1	NA	TGCGCCAGCAGCCTACAGGGGCCCCACTCCTACAATGAGCAGTTCTTC	CASSLQGPHSYNEQFF
TRBV15	TRBJ2-7	NA	once	TGTGCCACCAGAACTAGCAGCTCCTACGAGCAGTACTTC	CATRTSSSYEQYF
TRBV7-3	TRBJ1-6	TRBD1	NA	TGTGCCAGCAGCGCTTCGACAGGGGTGGATTCACCCCTCCACTTT	CASSASTGVDSPLHF
TRBV28	TRBJ1-1	TRBD1	NA	TGTGCCAGCAGCAGGACAGGGGGCGAATCGTACGGAGCTTTCTTT	CASSRTGGESYGAFF
TRBV11-2	TRBJ2-1	NA	NA	TGTGCCAGCAGCTCCGGGGGGCTCTCCTACAATGAGCAGTTCTTC	CASSSGGLSYNEQFF
TRBV12-3/TRBV12-4	TRBJ1-2	NA	NA	TGTGCCAGCACCCTAGGACGGACAAACGCCTTC	CASTLGRTNAF
TRBV5-3	TRBJ1-5	NA	NA	TGTGCCAGAAGCTTGGTGGAACGGGGAGAATATAGCAATCAGCCCCAGCATTTT	CARSLVERGEYSNQPQHF
TRBV5-6	TRBJ1-2	NA	NA	TGTGCCAGCAGCTTGGCACCGGTACCCTATGGCTACACCTTC	CASSLAPVPYGYTF
TRBV5-1	TRBJ2-4	TRBD2	NA	TGCGCCAGCAGCTTTGGGCCGGGGGGACGGGCCAAAAACATTCAGTACTTC	CASSFGPGGRAKNIQYF
TRBV29-1	TRBJ1-1	TRBD1	NA	TGCAGCGTTAGGACAGGGGCGAGGGTCACTGAAGCTTTCTTT	CSVRTGARVTEAFF
TRBV10-3	TRBJ2-7	TRBD1	few	TGTGCCATCAGTGTGGACAGGGTTCTCCACGAGCAGTACTTC	CAISVDRVLHEQYF
TRBV29-1	TRBJ2-5	TRBD2	NA	TGCAGCACCCACAGGGGACTAGCGGGAGAGGAGACCCAGTACTTC	CSTHRGLAGEETQYF
TRBV28	TRBJ1-1	TRBD1	NA	TGTGCCAGCAGCCCTAGACAGGGGCACACTGAAGCTTTCTTT	CASSPRQGHTEAFF
TRBV5-6	TRBJ2-5	TRBD1	NA	TGTGCCAGCAGCTTGGCGGGACAGAAGGAGACCCAGTACTTC	CASSLAGQKETQYF
TRBV6-5	TRBJ1-5	TRBD1	few	TGTGCCAGCAGGGGACAGGGTGGTCTTCCTCAGCCCCAGCATTTT	CASRGQGGLPQPQHF
TRBV7-2	TRBJ2-3	NA	NA	TGTGCCAGCAGCTTAAGCGGGCGGGACAGCACAGATACGCAGTATTTT	CASSLSGRDSTDTQYF
TRBV27	TRBJ1-2	NA	NA	TGTGCCAGCAGTTTTGCCGGACAGAACTATGGCTACACCTTC	CASSFAGQNYGYTF
TRBV23-1	TRBJ2-2	TRBD2	NA	TGCGCCAGCAGTCAATCGGATAGCGGGAGAGTCGGGGAGCTGTTTTTT	CASSQSDSGRVGELFF
TRBV5-4	TRBJ2-6	TRBD1	NA	TGTGCCAGCAGCCCTCGGACAGGGAGGCTCAATATCGGTGTCCTGACTTTC	CASSPRTGRLNIGVLTF
TRBV5-1	TRBJ2-5	TRBD1	NA	TGCGCCAGCAGCTTGACAGGGGGCCTATGGGAGACCCAGTACTTC	CASSLTGGLWETQYF
TRBV10-3	TRBJ2-1	NA	NA	TGTGCCGTTCGGAGAACAGGAATAAACAATGAGCAGTTCTTC	CAVRRTGINNEQFF
TRBV19	TRBJ1-1	NA	NA	TGTGCCAGTAGTCAACACAGGGTTTTGATTGCTGAAGCTTTCTTT	CASSQHRVLIAEAFF
TRBV15	TRBJ2-7	NA	once	TGTGCCACCAGCAAGGGACACCCGAACTACGAGCAGTACTTC	CATSKGHPNYEQYF
TRBV4-3	TRBJ1-6	TRBD1	NA	TGCGCCAGCAGCCAAAACACAGGGGTCGGTTCACCCCTCCACTTT	CASSQNTGVGSPLHF